This is a list of T cell receptor beta chains from one sample in a study of cytomegalovirus exposure and HLA in healthy donors. Clones were sequenced by immunoSEQ multiplex PCR, and TCRdb holds only the in-frame ones, with some missing. The sample has over 150,000 clones; about 81% are singletons. Sequencing input: PBMCs. The receptors come from a woman aged 45 to 65 in good health and CMV-seropositive. The CDR3 runs from the conserved cysteine through the conserved F or W. D genes are given only for firm matches. Rows give clone size only sometimes, using once, few, many, or a class for an expanded clone.

D: TRBD1; J: TRBJ1-2; size: few; V: TRBV5-4; DNA: TGTGCCAGCAGACCCGGGACAGGGGTTGGCTACACCTTC; CDR3: CASRPGTGVGYTF
D: TRBD1; J: TRBJ1-5; size: -; V: TRBV30; DNA: TGTGCCTGGAGTGGGGACAGGGGGCTTTTTGGGCCCCAGCATTTT; CDR3: CAWSGDRGLFGPQHF
D: -; J: TRBJ1-3; size: -; V: TRBV5-6; DNA: TGTGCCAGCAGCTTGTATTCTAACTCTGGAAACACCATATATTTT; CDR3: CASSLYSNSGNTIYF
D: -; J: TRBJ2-7; size: -; V: TRBV6-1; DNA: TGTGCCAGCGCCGGAGGAAACCCCCTCTTCGAGCAGTACTTC; CDR3: CASAGGNPLFEQYF
D: TRBD2; J: TRBJ2-2; size: -; V: TRBV5-4; DNA: TGTGCCAGCAGCAAAAGCGGGCGGGGGGGCACCGGGGAGCTGTTTTTT; CDR3: CASSKSGRGGTGELFF
D: TRBD1; J: TRBJ1-5; size: -; V: TRBV2; DNA: TGTGCCAGCAACAGGGGGGGAGGGCATCAGCCCCAGCATTTT; CDR3: CASNRGGGHQPQHF
D: TRBD2; J: TRBJ2-5; size: -; V: TRBV7-2; DNA: TGTGCCAGCAGCTCGGGACTAGCGGGGAGCCAAGAGACCCAGTACTTC; CDR3: CASSSGLAGSQETQYF
D: -; J: TRBJ2-7; size: -; V: TRBV27; DNA: TGTGCCAGCAGTCTCCAGGGTTCTCCCTACGAGCAGTACTTC; CDR3: CASSLQGSPYEQYF
D: -; J: TRBJ1-1; size: -; V: TRBV19; DNA: TGTGCCAGTAGTACATCATCTGTGAGGCCCTCATACACTGAAGCTTTCTTT; CDR3: CASSTSSVRPSYTEAFF
D: -; J: TRBJ1-4; size: -; V: TRBV6-1; DNA: TGTGCCAGCAGCCACACAGGGACTAATGAAAAACTGTTTTTT; CDR3: CASSHTGTNEKLFF
D: TRBD1; J: TRBJ2-7; size: -; V: TRBV5-5; DNA: TGTGCCAGCAGCTTGATAGGGACAGGGGGCTACGAGCAGTACTTC; CDR3: CASSLIGTGGYEQYF
D: -; J: TRBJ1-4; size: -; V: TRBV7-6; DNA: TGTGCCAGCAAGGGGTCGGATGAAAAACTGTTTTTT; CDR3: CASKGSDEKLFF
D: -; J: TRBJ2-7; size: -; V: TRBV4-1; DNA: TGCGCCAGCAGCCAAATGTCAGGGTGCGAGCAGTACTTC; CDR3: CASSQMSGCEQYF
D: -; J: TRBJ2-1; size: -; V: TRBV7-3; DNA: TGTGCCAGCACCGTAATCCCCAAGCAGGGTGGCTACAATGAGCAGTTCTTC; CDR3: CASTVIPKQGGYNEQFF
D: -; J: TRBJ1-6; size: -; V: TRBV7-2; DNA: TGTGCCAGCAGTCAATCGCGCGGCTATAATTCACCCCTCCACTTT; CDR3: CASSQSRGYNSPLHF
D: -; J: TRBJ1-5; size: -; V: TRBV11-2; DNA: TGTGCCAGCAGCCTCACGAGGGATCAGCCCCAGCATTTT; CDR3: CASSLTRDQPQHF
D: -; J: TRBJ2-2; size: -; V: TRBV9; DNA: TGTGCCAGCAGCGTCCTAAGGGGCGGGGAGCTGTTTTTT; CDR3: CASSVLRGGELFF
D: -; J: TRBJ2-5; size: -; V: TRBV7-9; DNA: TGTGCCAGCAGGCAGGGGAACCAAGAGACCCAGTACTTC; CDR3: CASRQGNQETQYF
D: TRBD1; J: TRBJ1-2; size: few; V: TRBV4-1; DNA: TGCGCCAGCAGCCAAGGACAGGGGTCCTATGGCTACACCTTC; CDR3: CASSQGQGSYGYTF
D: TRBD1; J: TRBJ1-1; size: few; V: TRBV9; DNA: TGTGCCAGCAATCGCGACAGGGGCACTGAAGCTTTCTTT; CDR3: CASNRDRGTEAFF
D: -; J: TRBJ2-2; size: -; V: TRBV4-1; DNA: TGCGCCAGCAGCCAGGTTCGGACTTCTAACACCGGGGAGCTGTTTTTT; CDR3: CASSQVRTSNTGELFF
D: TRBD2; J: TRBJ2-7; size: -; V: TRBV5-1; DNA: TGCGCCAGCAGCTTACTTGGCGGGGGGGCAGTCGAGCAGTACTTC; CDR3: CASSLLGGGAVEQYF
D: -; J: TRBJ1-1; size: -; V: TRBV2; DNA: TGTGCCAGCAGAAAGACAGAGGAAGCTTTCTTT; CDR3: CASRKTEEAFF
D: -; J: TRBJ1-4; size: -; V: TRBV7-3; DNA: TGTGCCAGCAGCTTAAAAGCGGGGGGCGGAGCTAATGAAAAACTGTTTTTT; CDR3: CASSLKAGGGANEKLFF
D: TRBD1; J: TRBJ1-1; size: -; V: TRBV7-9; DNA: TGTGCCAGCAGCCCAAGGGACAGGGGTTGGAACACTGAAGCTTTCTTT; CDR3: CASSPRDRGWNTEAFF
D: -; J: TRBJ2-5; size: -; V: TRBV5-4; DNA: TGTGCCAGCAGCTTGGGGACTACTCAAGAGACCCAGTACTTC; CDR3: CASSLGTTQETQYF
D: -; J: TRBJ2-7; size: once; V: TRBV2; DNA: TGTGCCAGCAGTGAATTAGGAGACAGTCGGCAGTACTTC; CDR3: CASSELGDSRQYF
D: -; J: TRBJ1-1; size: few; V: TRBV12-2; DNA: TGTGCAAGTCGGAACAGGGTTTCTGACACTGAAGCTTTCTTT; CDR3: CASRNRVSDTEAFF
D: -; J: TRBJ2-7; size: -; V: TRBV18; DNA: TGTGCCAGCTCACCGGGGGCTCCGGGCTACGAGCAGTACTTC; CDR3: CASSPGAPGYEQYF
D: -; J: TRBJ2-3; size: -; V: TRBV19; DNA: TGTGCCAGCCGGAGAAATTTGGGAGATACGCAGTATTTT; CDR3: CASRRNLGDTQYF
D: -; J: TRBJ1-2; size: -; V: TRBV5-4; DNA: TGTGCCAGCAGCTTGGACAGTAACTATGGCTACACCTTC; CDR3: CASSLDSNYGYTF
D: TRBD1; J: TRBJ1-1; size: -; V: TRBV7-9; DNA: TGTGCCAGCAGCTTAGGGGGCACCGGGACAGCCCGAAACACTGAAGCTTTCTTT; CDR3: CASSLGGTGTARNTEAFF
D: -; J: TRBJ2-5; size: -; V: TRBV11-2; DNA: TGTGCCAGCAGCTTTAGCTCCCAAGAGACCCAGTACTTC; CDR3: CASSFSSQETQYF